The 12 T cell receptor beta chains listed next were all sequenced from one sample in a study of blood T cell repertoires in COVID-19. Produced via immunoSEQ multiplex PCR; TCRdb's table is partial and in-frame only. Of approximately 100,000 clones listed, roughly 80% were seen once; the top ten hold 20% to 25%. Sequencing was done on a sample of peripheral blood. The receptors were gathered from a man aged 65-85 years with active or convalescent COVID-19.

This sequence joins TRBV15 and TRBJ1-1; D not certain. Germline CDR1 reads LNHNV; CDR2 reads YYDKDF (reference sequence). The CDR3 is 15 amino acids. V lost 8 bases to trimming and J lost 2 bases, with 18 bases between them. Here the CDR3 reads CATCNRFSVNTEAFF. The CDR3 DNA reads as TGTGCCACCTGTAATCGATTCAGCGTTAACACTGAAGCTTTCTTT.

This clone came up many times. CDR3 nucleotide sequence: TGTGCCAGCAACAGGGAGATTAGCAATCAGCCCCAGCATTTT. Amino acids: CASNREISNQPQHF. This chain joins TRBV2 and TRBJ1-5; D is perhaps TRBD1 (6 bases). Germline V CDR1 and CDR2: SNHLY, FYNNEI. Trimming shortened V by 7 bases and J by 0 bases, and 10 bases separated the two germline ends. The CDR3 loop spans 14 amino acids.

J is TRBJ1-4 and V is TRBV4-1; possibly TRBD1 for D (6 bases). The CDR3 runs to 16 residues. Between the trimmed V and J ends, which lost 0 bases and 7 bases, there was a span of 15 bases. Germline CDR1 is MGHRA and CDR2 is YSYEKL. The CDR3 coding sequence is TGCGCCAGCAGCCAAGATGGGGACACCGGTGGTGAAAAACTGTTTTTT. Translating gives CASSQDGDTGGEKLFF.

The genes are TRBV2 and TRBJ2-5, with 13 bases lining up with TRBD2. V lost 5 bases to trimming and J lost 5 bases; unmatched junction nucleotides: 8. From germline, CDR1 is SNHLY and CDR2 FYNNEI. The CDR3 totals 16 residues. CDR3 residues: CASSFRLAGGWETQYF. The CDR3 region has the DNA TGTGCCAGCAGTTTTCGACTAGCGGGGGGCTGGGAGACCCAGTACTTC.

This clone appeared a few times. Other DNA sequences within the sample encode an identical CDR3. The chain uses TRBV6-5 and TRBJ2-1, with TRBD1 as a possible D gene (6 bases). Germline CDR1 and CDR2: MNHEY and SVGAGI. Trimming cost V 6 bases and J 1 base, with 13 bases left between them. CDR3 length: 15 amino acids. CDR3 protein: CASSPQGPSYNEQFF. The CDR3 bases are TGTGCCAGCAGCCCACAGGGCCCGTCCTACAATGAGCAGTTCTTC.

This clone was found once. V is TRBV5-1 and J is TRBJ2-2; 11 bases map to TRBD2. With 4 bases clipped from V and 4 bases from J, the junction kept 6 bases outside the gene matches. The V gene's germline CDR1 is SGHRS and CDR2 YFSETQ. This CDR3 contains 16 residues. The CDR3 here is CASSPDSGRATGELFF. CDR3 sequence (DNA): TGCGCCAGCAGCCCCGATAGCGGGAGGGCCACCGGGGAGCTGTTTTTT.

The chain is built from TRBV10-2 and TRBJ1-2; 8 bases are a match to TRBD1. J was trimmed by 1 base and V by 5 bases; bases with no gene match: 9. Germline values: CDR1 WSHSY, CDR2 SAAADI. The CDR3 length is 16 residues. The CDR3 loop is CASSSSGTGINYGYTF. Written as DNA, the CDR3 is TGCGCCAGCAGTAGCTCCGGGACAGGCATTAACTATGGCTACACCTTC.

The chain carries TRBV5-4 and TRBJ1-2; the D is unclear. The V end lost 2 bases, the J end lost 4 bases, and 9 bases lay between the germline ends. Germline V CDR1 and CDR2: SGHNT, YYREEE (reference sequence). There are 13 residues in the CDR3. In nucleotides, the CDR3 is TGTGCCAGCAGCTTTTCGGGGAGCTATGGCTACACCTTC. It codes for CASSFSGSYGYTF.

The CDR3 reads CATSSGLGVETQYF. The DNA for the CDR3 is TGTGCCACCAGCAGTGGATTAGGGGTGGAGACCCAGTACTTC. The chain has TRBV15 and TRBJ2-5; D is possibly TRBD1 (5 bases). The CDR3 is made up of 14 amino acids. With 3 bases removed from V and 5 bases from J, the gap between germline ends came to 13 bases. The germline gives CDR1 LNHNV, CDR2 YYDKDF (reference sequence).

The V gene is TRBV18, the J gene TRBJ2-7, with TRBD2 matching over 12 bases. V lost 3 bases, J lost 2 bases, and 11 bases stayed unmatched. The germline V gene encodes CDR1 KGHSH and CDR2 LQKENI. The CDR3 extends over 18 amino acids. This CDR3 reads CASSPGLAGGQGAYEQYF. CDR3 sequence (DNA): TGTGCCAGCTCACCCGGGCTAGCGGGAGGGCAGGGGGCCTACGAGCAGTACTTC.

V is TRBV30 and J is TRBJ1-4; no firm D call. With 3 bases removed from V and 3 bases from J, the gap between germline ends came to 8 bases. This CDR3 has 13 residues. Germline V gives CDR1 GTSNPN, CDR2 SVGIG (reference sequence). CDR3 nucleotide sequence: TGTGCCTGGAGGCCAGGTTCTAATGAAAAACTGTTTTTT. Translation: CAWRPGSNEKLFF.

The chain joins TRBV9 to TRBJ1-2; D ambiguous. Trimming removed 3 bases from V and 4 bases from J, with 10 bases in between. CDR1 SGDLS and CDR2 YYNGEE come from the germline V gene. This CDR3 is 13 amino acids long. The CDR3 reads CASSAGVPYGYTF. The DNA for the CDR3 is TGTGCCAGCAGCGCCGGGGTGCCCTATGGCTACACCTTC. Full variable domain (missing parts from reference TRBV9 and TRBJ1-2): DSGVTQTPKHLITATGQRVTLRCSPRSGDLSVYWYQQSLDQGLQFLIQYYNGEERAKGNILERFSAQQFPDLHSELNLSSLELGDSALYFCASSAGVPYGYTFGSGTRLTVV.